This T cell receptor beta chain was sequenced for a study of neoadjuvant nivolumab and ipilimumab in lung cancer. Whole-study findings and limits: Resected-tumor TCR richness correlated positively with pretherapy blood richness. A small number of samples were TCR sequenced.

The data were produced by immunoSEQ multiplex PCR, yet TCRdb's version contains in-frame clones alone and is incomplete. The data contain 40,000 to 60,000 clones, approximately 90% of them singletons. Germline assignment: CDR1 MGHRA and CDR2 YSYEKL. The V end was cut by 0 bases, the J end by 3 bases, with 16 bases between. CDR3 length: 17 residues. To note about this clone: Its matching antigen is unknown.

This clonotype was sampled from an adult with non-small cell lung cancer. Some clones in this sample may be carry-over from other donors' samples. The chain recombines TRBV4-1 with TRBJ2-3; tentatively, D is TRBD1 or TRBD2 (6 bases each). Source: blood, taken before neoadjuvant nivolumab, alone or with ipilimumab. The CDR3 sequence is CASSQDWSGGGTDTQYF. The CDR3 bases are TGCGCCAGCAGCCAAGATTGGAGCGGAGGGGGGACAGATACGCAGTATTTT.